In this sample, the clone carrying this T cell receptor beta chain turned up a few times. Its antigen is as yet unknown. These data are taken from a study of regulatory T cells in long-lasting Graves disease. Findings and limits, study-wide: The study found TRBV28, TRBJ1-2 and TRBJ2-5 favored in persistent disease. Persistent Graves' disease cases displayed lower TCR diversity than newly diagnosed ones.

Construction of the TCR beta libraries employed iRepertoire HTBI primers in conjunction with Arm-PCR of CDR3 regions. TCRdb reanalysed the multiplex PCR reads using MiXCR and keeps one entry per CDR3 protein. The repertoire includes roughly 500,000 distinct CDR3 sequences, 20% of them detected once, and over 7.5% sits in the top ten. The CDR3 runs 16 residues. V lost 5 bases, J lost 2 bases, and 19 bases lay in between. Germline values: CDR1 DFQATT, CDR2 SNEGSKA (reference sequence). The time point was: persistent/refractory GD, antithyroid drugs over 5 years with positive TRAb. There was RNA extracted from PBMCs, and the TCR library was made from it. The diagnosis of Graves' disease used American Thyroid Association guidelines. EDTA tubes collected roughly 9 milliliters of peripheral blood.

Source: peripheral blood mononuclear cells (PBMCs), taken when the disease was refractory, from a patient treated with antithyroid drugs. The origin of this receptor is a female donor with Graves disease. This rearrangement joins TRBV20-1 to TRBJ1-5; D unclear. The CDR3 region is CSARPPINGGNQPQHF. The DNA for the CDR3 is TGCAGTGCTCGCCCACCAATTAACGGGGGCAATCAGCCCCAGCATTTT.